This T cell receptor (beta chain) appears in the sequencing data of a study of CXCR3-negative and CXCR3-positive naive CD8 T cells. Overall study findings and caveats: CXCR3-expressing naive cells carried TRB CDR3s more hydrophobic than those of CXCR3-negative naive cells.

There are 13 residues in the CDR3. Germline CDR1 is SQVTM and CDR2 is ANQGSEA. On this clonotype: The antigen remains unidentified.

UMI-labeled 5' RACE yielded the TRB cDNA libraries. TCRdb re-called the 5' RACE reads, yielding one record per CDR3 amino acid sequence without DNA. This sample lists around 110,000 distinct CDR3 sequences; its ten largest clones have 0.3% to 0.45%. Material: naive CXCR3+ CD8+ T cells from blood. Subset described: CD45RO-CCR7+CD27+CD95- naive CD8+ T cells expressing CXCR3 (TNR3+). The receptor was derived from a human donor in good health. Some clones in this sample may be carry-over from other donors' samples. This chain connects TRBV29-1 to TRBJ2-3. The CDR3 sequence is CSVESGRTDTQYF.